The 5 T cell receptor beta chains given below trace back to one sample, sequenced in a study of identical twins. TCRdb reanalysed the 5' RACE reads using MiXCR and keeps one entry per CDR3 protein. The sample includes 1.5 million to 2 million distinct CDR3 sequences, more than 30% of them seen just once. Sequenced: cord blood. The receptors were sampled from a newborn girl in good health.

CDR3 nucleotide sequence: TGTGCCAGCAGCATACTTCGCGGGGCTCAAGAGACCCAGTACTTC. Translating it yields CASSILRGAQETQYF. The rearrangement uses TRBV7-9 and TRBJ2-5; D is possibly TRBD2 (6 bases). With 5 bases removed from V and 2 bases from J, the gap between germline ends came to 15 bases. Germline V gene lookup returns CDR1 SEHNR and CDR2 FQNEAQ (reference sequence). The CDR3 is 15 amino acids. Based on the CDR3 plus reference TRBV7-9 and TRBJ2-5, the full variable domain is DTGVSQNPRHKITKRGQNVTFRCDPISEHNRLYWYRQTLGQGPEFLTYFQNEAQLEKSRLLSDRFSAERPKGSFSTLEIQRTEQGDSAMYLCASSILRGAQETQYFGPGTRLLVL.

The V and J genes are TRBV24-1 and TRBJ2-1; a weak D match, TRBD1 (8 bases). V lost 5 bases to trimming and J lost 6 bases, with 22 bases between them. CDR3 length equals 17 residues. The germline V gene encodes CDR1 KGHDR and CDR2 SFDVKD. The CDR3 protein is CATSAPLTGGVSNEQFF. The CDR3 nucleotides read TGTGCCACCAGTGCACCCCTTACAGGGGGGGTAAGCAATGAGCAGTTCTTC.

The rearrangement uses TRBV29-1 and TRBJ2-7; possible D gene TRBD1, 6 bases. V was cut by 4 bases and J by 5 bases, with 12 bases left in between. CDR1 and CDR2 from the germline V gene are SQVTM and ANQGSEA. The CDR3 loop spans 12 amino acids. CDR3 DNA sequence: TGCAGCGTTGCGCAGGGGAACCACGAGCAGTACTTC. It yields the protein CSVAQGNHEQYF.

Turning to this clonotype: Relative to the germline gene, one junction end is altered; a read error may explain this. The J gene is TRBJ1-6, the V gene TRBV4-2; 11 bases match TRBD1. The V gene's germline CDR1 is LGHNA and CDR2 YNFKEQ. The CDR3 has 15 residues. CDR3 protein: CASSHGQGADSPPHF. DNA for the CDR3: TGTGCCAGCAGCCATGGACAGGGGGCGGATTCACCCCCCCACTTT.

This clonotype showed up just a few times. The V and J genes are TRBV28 and TRBJ2-1; 12 bases agree with TRBD2. This CDR3 region has 17 residues. With 3 bases clipped from V and 7 bases from J, the junction kept 10 bases outside the gene matches. Germline CDR1 and CDR2: MDHEN and SYDVKM. The CDR3 coding sequence is TGTGCCAGCAGTTTGTCCACTAGCGGGAGGTCGGGTAATGAGCAGTTCTTC. It codes for CASSLSTSGRSGNEQFF. The full variable domain, completed using reference TRBV28 and TRBJ2-1, is DVKVTQSSRYLVKRTGEKVFLECVQDMDHENMFWYRQDPGLGLRLIYFSYDVKMKEKGDIPEGYSVSREKKERFSLILESASTNQTSMYLCASSLSTSGRSGNEQFFGPGTRLTVL.